Listed below are T cell receptor beta chains from one sample, sequenced in a study of blood T cell repertoires in COVID-19. TCRdb's table, derived via immunoSEQ multiplex PCR, lists solely in-frame clones and lacks some. The sample lists about 150,000 clones; about 72% were seen once. The sample comprised peripheral blood. The receptors shown here come from a man in his 60s who had recovered from COVID-19. CDR3s include the opening cysteine and the closing phenylalanine or tryptophan. A D gene is named only where the DNA matches it firmly. The size entry is marked missing in some rows and otherwise reads once, few, many or a size class.

j_call: TRBJ1-1
d_call: NA
clone_size: NA
v_call: TRBV3-1/TRBV3-2
cdr3_nt: TGTGCCAGCAGCCAAGATCCAGCGCGCACTGAAGCTTTCTTT
cdr3_aa: CASSQDPARTEAFF

j_call: TRBJ2-7
d_call: NA
clone_size: NA
v_call: TRBV18
cdr3_nt: TGTGCCAGCTCTCTCACCGACAGAGAATACGAGCAGTACTTC
cdr3_aa: CASSLTDREYEQYF

j_call: TRBJ1-6
d_call: NA
clone_size: NA
v_call: TRBV9
cdr3_nt: TGTGCCAGCAGCCTAAACAATTCACCCCTCCACTTT
cdr3_aa: CASSLNNSPLHF

j_call: TRBJ2-1
d_call: TRBD2
clone_size: NA
v_call: TRBV19
cdr3_nt: TGTGCCAGTAGTACGGTAGCGGGGTTTTATAATGAGCAGTTCTTC
cdr3_aa: CASSTVAGFYNEQFF

j_call: TRBJ2-5
d_call: NA
clone_size: few
v_call: TRBV6-5
cdr3_nt: TGTGCCAGCAGAGCCGGGGGGCGGACCCAGTACTTC
cdr3_aa: CASRAGGRTQYF

j_call: TRBJ2-5
d_call: TRBD1
clone_size: NA
v_call: TRBV11-3
cdr3_nt: TGTGCCAGCAGCTACGGACAGGGACGGCTTGGAGAGACCCAGTACTTC
cdr3_aa: CASSYGQGRLGETQYF

j_call: TRBJ2-7
d_call: NA
clone_size: NA
v_call: TRBV30
cdr3_nt: TGTGCCTGGAGGGCCACAGGGAAGAACGAGCAGTACTTC
cdr3_aa: CAWRATGKNEQYF

j_call: TRBJ1-4
d_call: TRBD1
clone_size: NA
v_call: TRBV5-6
cdr3_nt: TGTGCCAGCAGCCCGGGACAGGGGAATGAAAAACTGTTTTTT
cdr3_aa: CASSPGQGNEKLFF

j_call: TRBJ2-2
d_call: NA
clone_size: few
v_call: TRBV28
cdr3_nt: TGTGCCAGCTTGAGCGGATTGAACACCGGGGAGCTGTTTTTT
cdr3_aa: CASLSGLNTGELFF

j_call: TRBJ1-1
d_call: NA
clone_size: NA
v_call: TRBV19
cdr3_nt: TGTGCCACCTCCTGGGGGGGCAACACTGAAGCTTTCTTT
cdr3_aa: CATSWGGNTEAFF

j_call: TRBJ2-1
d_call: NA
clone_size: NA
v_call: TRBV27
cdr3_nt: TGTGCCAGCAGCCCATCACCGAATTACTTATACAATGAGCAGTTCTTC
cdr3_aa: CASSPSPNYLYNEQFF

j_call: TRBJ2-3
d_call: TRBD2
clone_size: NA
v_call: TRBV10-3
cdr3_nt: TGTGCCATCAGTGACCGTTTGCCCACGGGACTAGCGACAGATACGCAGTATTTT
cdr3_aa: CAISDRLPTGLATDTQYF

j_call: TRBJ2-7
d_call: NA
clone_size: NA
v_call: TRBV5-4
cdr3_nt: TGTGCCAGCAGCCCGGGAAAGGGACTCTCCTACGAGCAGTACTTC
cdr3_aa: CASSPGKGLSYEQYF

j_call: TRBJ2-5
d_call: TRBD2
clone_size: NA
v_call: TRBV18
cdr3_nt: TGTGCCAGCTCACCACAACTAGCGGAAGAGACCCAGTACTTC
cdr3_aa: CASSPQLAEETQYF

j_call: TRBJ1-1
d_call: NA
clone_size: NA
v_call: TRBV6-2/TRBV6-3
cdr3_nt: TGTGCCAGCAGCTATCGGGAGTACACTGAAGCTTTCTTT
cdr3_aa: CASSYREYTEAFF

j_call: TRBJ2-6
d_call: TRBD1
clone_size: NA
v_call: TRBV5-4
cdr3_nt: TGTGCCAGCAGCTTGGAGGCAGGGGGCTTTGGGGCCAACGTCCTGACTTTC
cdr3_aa: CASSLEAGGFGANVLTF

j_call: TRBJ1-4
d_call: NA
clone_size: medium-sized
v_call: TRBV27
cdr3_nt: TGTGCCACCAAGGGGGATATGGATGAAAAACTGTTTTTT
cdr3_aa: CATKGDMDEKLFF

j_call: TRBJ2-7
d_call: TRBD1
clone_size: once
v_call: TRBV10-3
cdr3_nt: TGTGCCATCAGCCAGACAGGGGACGAGCAGTACTTC
cdr3_aa: CAISQTGDEQYF

j_call: TRBJ2-3
d_call: NA
clone_size: once
v_call: TRBV19
cdr3_nt: TGTGCCAGTAGTATTCAATCAAGCCGCACAGATACGCAGTATTTT
cdr3_aa: CASSIQSSRTDTQYF